Given below is one T cell receptor beta chain in context. This clone was detected only a few times. It lacks a known antigen. No base quality information exists; no much larger clone differs at one position. The CDR3 holds 12 amino acids from the cysteine to the phenylalanine. Only the CDR3 part of the read is kept: 36 bases, read in frame from the first base. The germline V gene provides CDR1 SGHDT and CDR2 YYEEEE. V is reduced by 3 bases and J by 9 bases, leaving a spacing of 9 bases between them. At one collaborating source in Seattle, patients were enrolled during active infection and were followed longitudinally through the course of disease. Collaborating institutions collected whole blood in K2EDTA tubes following their own protocols. For TCRbeta analysis, collaborator samples were shipped as frozen whole blood, as isolated PBMCs, or as DNA extracted from either sample type. This sample was taken from a study of blood T cell repertoires in COVID-19 (dated by TCRdb to about 2020). Background on the whole study: The collaborator samples originated in the United States, Italy and Spain and spanned the acute and convalescent phases of COVID-19. The prospective study material was composed of cDNA or gDNA derived from T cells, B-cell-depleted T cells, or PBMCs. Subjects who had been exposed to COVID-19, were actively infected with it, or had recovered from it provided the deeply sampled blood TCRbeta repertoires that made up the dataset. The repertoires were made available in a free public database intended to serve as a resource for research on the immune response to SARS-CoV-2. The samples were drawn from the first 160 participants of the ongoing ImmuneRACE study and from 1,254 subjects provided by 6 global collaborators. A de-identified subject ID, COVID-19 status, age in years and sex were almost always included in the sample metadata. Where available, HLA class I and class II types were taken from metadata supplied by the sample provider and were not determined by assay-based typing. Results the study describes overall, beyond this receptor: How much clinical and demographic metadata was included differed by source and by participant, and the metadata was provided uncurated.

TCRbeta CDR3 regions were amplified from genomic DNA using the immunoSEQ Assay, a bias-controlled multiplex PCR. As for the authors' bioinformatics: Nucleated cell counts per sample were estimated from amplification of reference gene primers within the assay. Sequence reads were collapsed and filtered to measure the absolute abundance of every unique TCRbeta CDR3 rearrangement. For each sample, productive Simpson clonality was calculated as the square root of Simpson's diversity index across productive rearrangements. Drawn from immuneACCESS, this table holds only the in-frame rearrangements with V and J called that TCRdb kept. Clones are partly lost; checked studies trace under half to an unresolved V gene and leave the rest unexplained. V, J and clone size derive from that table, while D and trimming were established from the DNA sequence. For this sample there are roughly 300,000 clones; roughly nine tenths appear just once. Of the sample, less than 15% is held by the ten largest clones.

This sequence uses TRBV5-6 and TRBJ2-2; TRBD1 could be the D gene, as 5 bases match. This TCR came from a young woman with COVID-19, enrolled during active disease. Sequencing was carried out using peripheral blood. The CDR3 sequence is CASSSWGRELFF. The base sequence is TGTGCCAGCAGCTCTTGGGGCCGGGAGCTGTTTTTT.